This TCR beta chain was captured in a study of cytomegalovirus exposure and HLA in healthy donors (dated by TCRdb to the late 2010s). For the study in its entirety: An earlier analysis of about 530 of the donors reported about 260 Gb of sequence data and 95 million to 120 million unique TCR beta sequences obtained from 150 million to 200 million T cells. Approximately 310 gigabases of sequencing data and approximately 85 million unique TCR sequences were included in an early release covering 500 to 750 HLA-typed donors. Among the roughly 390 genotyped donors, around 79% belonged to the genetic ancestry cluster associated with self-reported Caucasian donors. The study aimed to test whether signatures of past pathogen exposure could be identified by cataloging public T cell receptors. The study profiled the T cell repertoires of hundreds of subjects by immunosequencing and related them to cytomegalovirus serostatus. A separate validation cohort of 100 to 150 different subjects was used in addition to the approximately 640-subject first cohort. High-throughput TCR immunosequencing, statistical association of individual TCRs with disease status, and machine learning were combined to predict cytomegalovirus infection status. A later analysis re-analyzed previously published TCR beta repertoires from roughly 630 donors and added high-resolution HLA genotyping to study TCR occurrence patterns. Rather than drawing on any new phenotypic data, the later analysis identified candidate immune exposures from TCR beta sequences and the way those sequences occurred across donors. An earlier analysis of around 580 of the donors used high-throughput TCR beta sequencing to judge whether each TCR beta V gene segment behaved as functional or pseudogenic. Donor age, sex, ethnicity and CMV serostatus were compiled alongside the repertoire data. In a later genetic analysis, genome-wide SNP genotypes for about 65% of the 666 donors were used, and that subset was treated as a discovery cohort. All discovery cohort repertoires had been generated on a single sequencing platform. Both class I and class II loci were covered by HLA typing, at four-digit resolution. The number of typed donors differed by locus: about 629-630 for A, B, C, DRB1 and DQB1; approximately 540 for DQA1; over 600 for DPA1; and around 470 for DPB1. Roughly five DR-DQ haplotypes were treated as single units for association and clustering because of strong linkage in the cohort. Across 300 to 400 genotyped donors of the cohort, an average of roughly 250,000 unique TCR beta nucleotide sequences per donor were sequenced, and around 19% of those sequences were non-productive. The paper as a whole reports these results and caveats: Because counts were too low, approximately 18 rarely observed V segments, including chromosome 9 orphons, were excluded from the earlier analysis of around 590 of the donors. In a later analysis, most CMV-associated TCR beta chains were found to appear HLA-restricted, with HLA associations seemingly driven largely by CMV exposure. CMV serostatus was the only immune exposure information available for the cohort. In a later analysis, the rate of TCR association differed among HLA loci, with DRB1 alleles having the most associated TCRs and HLA-C alleles having the fewest. Compared with the approximately 670-donor mean, donors in an Asian-associated ancestry cluster had fewer N-insertions in productive TCRs, according to a later genetic analysis. A cluster of highly shared sequence variants was judged likely to be a technical artifact of the sequencing pipeline. Linkage disequilibrium might explain the correlated functional status among segregating V segments, but an unknown experimental factor could not be ruled out. Because some donors lacked HLA typing at each locus, the association tests relied only on the typed subset. According to a later analysis, parvovirus B19, influenza, CMV and Epstein-Barr virus appeared linked to several top co-occurrence clusters. In vitro tests confirmed that three of the cytomegalovirus-associated TCR beta chains recognize cytomegalovirus antigens. The cohort was sequenced for TCR beta chains only, and without alpha or paired-chain data the features that could be detected were limited. It was suggested by the authors that the approach could potentially be generalized to other disease states and immunological phenotypes. A further reported finding was that TCR beta sequences accurately predicted the HLA-A and HLA-B alleles for most subjects in the first cohort. Cytomegalovirus status was reported to be diagnosed by the classifier with high specificity and sensitivity in both the original and validation cohorts. An association between a missense DCLRE1C variant and V-gene and J-gene trimming of TCR beta chains was found in a later genetic analysis and replicated in an independent cohort. At a false discovery rate of 0.05, a later analysis linked about 17,000 TCR beta sequences to specific HLA alleles. The study gave a list of more than 150 TCR beta chains associated with cytomegalovirus. The 87-base-pair reads could not distinguish some IMGT-functional V segments, including TRBV6-2 and TRBV6-3, so those segments were excluded. When HLA alleles, especially DR and DQ, strongly co-occurred, attributing TCR associations to individual alleles was difficult. Most TCR sequences were seen in very few donors, while some public TCRs were found in many individuals. Roughly uniform sequencing depth across donors was assumed in presence/absence analyses, although this assumption may not hold. In a later analysis, HLA-associated TCR beta chains showed more clonal expansion and lower generation probabilities than non-associated chains that were equally common. Broadly in line with IMGT annotations, most TCR beta V segments showed up in productive rearrangements about 90% or about 30% of the time in an earlier analysis of several hundred of the donors.

In total, about 650 healthy bone marrow donors made up the cohort. At the time of sampling, every cohort member was nominally healthy, though immune exposures that went unrecorded were likely present. The donor tested CMV seronegative, placing the donor among the 350 or so seronegative members of the cohort. Each donor provided a peripheral blood sample, and peripheral blood mononuclear cells were used for TCR beta sequencing. The Qiagen DNeasy Blood Extraction Kit was used to extract genomic DNA from the blood cell samples. A remark on this clone: Its antigen remains unidentified. Within one base of it there is no much larger clone, and no base qualities were kept.

Between the V and J ends, shortened by 0 bases and 6 bases respectively, the junction contains 13 bases. Taken from the germline V gene, the CDR1 and CDR2 loops are SGHRS and YFSETQ. The CDR3 goes from the cysteine to the phenylalanine over 15 residues. The kept DNA is CDR3 alone, 45 bases in frame from the first base. The protocol used for the library was the immunoSEQ multiplex PCR assay. For the multiplex PCR, a mixture combining 60 forward primers for TCR Vbeta segments and 13 reverse primers for TCR Jbeta segments was used. The CDR3 region of rearranged TCR beta genes was amplified from genomic DNA by a multiplex PCR assay. The amplified TCR beta libraries were sequenced on the Illumina HiSeq System as 87-base-pair reads. The published analysis was carried out like this. In a later analysis, some 80 million unique TCR beta chains were counted across the 690 or so repertoires, and roughly 11 million of these chains were shared by at least two donors. A nearest-neighbor algorithm error-corrected the raw reads and collapsed the reads into unique sequences, merging closely related sequences to remove PCR and sequencing errors. Alignment of CDR3 sequences to IMGT reference sequences was used to assign V, D and J gene segments. For a sequence to be retained, a match of at least six nucleotides to both a V gene segment and a J gene segment was required. Rearrangements were called productive when the CDR3 lacked stop codons and stayed in frame with V and J; all others were non-productive. CDR3 was defined by IMGT convention, running from the second conserved V-encoded cysteine to the conserved J-encoded phenylalanine. Sequences without an unambiguous match to a single V gene segment were excluded from the earlier analysis of 450 to 750 of the donors. In an earlier analysis of approximately 590 of the donors, a V segment was called functional when productive rearrangements were above 56.7%, and segregating when the standard deviation between donors exceeded 5%. A statistical classification framework was built to diagnose cytomegalovirus status from the catalog of TCR beta chain sequences. A later analysis assigned V and J genes by comparing TCR nucleotide sequences with IMGT/GENE-DB human TR gene sequences. The TCRdist pipeline was used in a later analysis to assign CDR3 sequences and most-parsimonious VDJ recombination scenarios. A later analysis defined each TCR beta chain by its CDR3 amino acid sequence plus V-gene family, and excluded reads lacking a unique V-gene family. As a way to deal with suspected cross-contamination and a sequencing artifact, a later analysis dropped 592 nucleotide sequences that were highly shared and had low generation probability. In a later analysis, a clonal expansion index was calculated for each public chain from normalized within-repertoire ranks of inferred template counts. A later analysis computed generation probabilities with a VDJ recombination model fitted to out-of-frame rearrangements, and checked the results against IGoR. In a later analysis, TCR-TCR, TCR-HLA and TCR-CMV co-occurrence was scored with hypergeometric tests, and a repertoire-size bias correction was applied to TCR pairs. To estimate false discovery rates, a later analysis permuted the HLA or CMV assignments 20 times. In a later analysis, co-occurring TCRs were grouped with DBSCAN, and TCRdist sequence similarity was added when clustering was performed within HLA-allele-positive subsets. Co-occurrence clustering excluded repertoires with fewer than 30,000 or more than 120,000 public chains, plus five with anomalous nucleotide sharing. Not all clones reach the TCRdb copy of this immuneACCESS table, which keeps in-frame sequences only. Checked studies attribute under half of the gap to unresolved V genes and leave the rest unexplained. V, J and clone size are taken as reported in that table, and D and trimming were inferred from the DNA itself. Counted in this sample were 100,000 to 140,000 clones; roughly 82% of them appeared once. Together, the top ten hold under 5% of the sample.

The V and J segments used are TRBV5-1 and TRBJ2-4; too little of a D gene remains to name it. The sequence was collected from a male donor in good health and CMV-seronegative. Sequences were obtained from PBMCs. The CDR3 protein sequence reads: CASSLGTEALNIQYF. DNA sequence: TGCGCCAGCAGCTTGGGAACTGAGGCTCTAAACATTCAGTACTTC.